These 19 T cell receptor beta chains originate from one sample sequenced in a study of cytomegalovirus exposure and HLA in healthy donors. 60 Vbeta and 13 Jbeta primers were used in PCR. Assay used: immunoSEQ multiplex PCR; TCRdb lists only in-frame clones, some missing. The table lists 99,000 or so clones, approximately 84% of them singletons. Sequenced sample: PBMCs. The receptors were sampled from a male donor in good health and CMV-seronegative.

The chain couples TRBV18 to TRBJ2-3; TRBD1 matches 8 bases. This CDR3 comprises 16 residues. CDR1 and CDR2 (germline): KGHSH, LQKENI. Trimming cost V 2 bases and J 2 bases; bases outside gene matches: 6. The CDR3 sequence: CASSPIGTGYTDTQYF. CDR3 nucleotides: TGTGCCAGCTCACCAATAGGGACAGGCTACACAGATACGCAGTATTTT.

V is TRBV5-1 and J is TRBJ1-2; TRBD1 matches at 8 bases. J was trimmed by 2 bases and V by 4 bases; bases with no gene match: 7. The CDR3 totals 15 residues. The germline V gene encodes CDR1 SGHRS and CDR2 YFSETQ. The CDR3 protein is CASSTSTGANYGYTF. The DNA of the CDR3 is TGCGCCAGCAGCACCTCGACAGGGGCGAACTATGGCTACACCTTC.

The chain employs TRBV6-5 and TRBJ1-6; 10 positions match TRBD1. This CDR3 contains 14 residues. The trim removed 9 bases at V and 7 bases at J, leaving 6 bases unmatched. Germline CDR1 MNHEY, CDR2 SVGAGI. As DNA, the CDR3 is TGTGCCAGTAGGACAGGGGGAGGGAATTCACCCCTCCACTTT. It codes for CASRTGGGNSPLHF.

The gene calls are TRBV7-6 and TRBJ2-1; 8 bases are shared with TRBD2. V gave up 5 bases and J gave up 2 bases; unmatched junction bases: 8. Germline V CDR1 and CDR2: SGHVS, FNYEAQ. This CDR3 is built from 16 residues. The CDR3 loop is CASSPPVAGTYNEQFF. The CDR3 bases are TGTGCCAGCAGCCCCCCTGTAGCGGGGACCTACAATGAGCAGTTCTTC.

The gene calls are TRBV25-1 and TRBJ2-3, with D perhaps TRBD1 (6 bases). The CDR3 runs 12 residues. Trimming removed 8 bases at V and 4 bases at J, with 10 bases between. Per the germline V gene, CDR1 is MGHDK and CDR2 is SYGVNS. CDR3 sequence (DNA): TGTGCCAGCGGACAGTTCGCAGATACGCAGTATTTT. Protein sequence: CASGQFADTQYF. Drawing the rest from reference TRBV25-1 and TRBJ2-3, the complete variable domain is EADIYQTPRYLVIGTGKKITLECSQTMGHDKMYWYQQDPGMELHLIHYSYGVNSTEKGDLSSESTVSRIRTEHFPLTLESARPSHTSQYLCASGQFADTQYFGPGTRLTVL.

This clone came up a few times. This rearrangement joins TRBV2 to TRBJ1-4, with 8 bases that match TRBD1. Per germline, CDR1 SNHLY and CDR2 FYNNEI. V lost 6 bases and J lost 0; bases outside the gene matches: 3. CDR3 size: 15 residues. CDR3 nucleotide sequence: TGTGCCAGCAGGCGACAGGGGACAACTAATGAAAAACTGTTTTTT. Protein sequence: CASRRQGTTNEKLFF.

This clone was found a few times. The chain combines TRBV5-1 with TRBJ2-5; TRBD2 matches at 8 bases. This CDR3 spans 14 amino acids. V was pared by 4 bases and J by 5 bases, with 7 bases of the junction left unmatched. Germline V gene data show CDR1 as SGHRS and CDR2 as YFSETQ. CDR3 in amino acids: CASSNPSGGETQYF. The CDR3 DNA follows: TGCGCCAGCAGCAACCCTTCGGGAGGGGAGACCCAGTACTTC.

V and J are TRBV11-2 and TRBJ2-3; no definite D call. The CDR3 contains 17 residues. V shed 1 base and J shed 4 bases, with 18 bases lying between them. In germline, CDR1 is SGHAT, CDR2 FQNNGV. CDR3 in DNA: TGTGCCAGCAGCTTAGGTTTGACTTGGTTTCTGTCAGATACGCAGTATTTT. It is translated as CASSLGLTWFLSDTQYF.

This chain connects TRBV28 to TRBJ1-2; D not resolved. V lost 8 bases, J lost 4 bases, and 17 bases lay in between. The CDR3 spans 14 residues. Germline V gene data show CDR1 as MDHEN and CDR2 as SYDVKM. The CDR3 loop reads CASCTGGNLYGYTF. The CDR3 nucleotides read TGTGCCAGCTGCACTGGAGGGAACCTCTATGGCTACACCTTC.

V is TRBV7-6 and J is TRBJ1-4; D is unresolved. The V end lost 2 bases, the J end lost 3 bases, and 13 bases lay between the germline ends. The CDR3 is 16 amino acids. Looked up from germline, CDR1 is SGHVS and CDR2 is FNYEAQ. The CDR3 coding sequence is TGTGCCAGCAGCTTAAGAGGGCTGGCAGCTAATGAAAAACTGTTTTTT. Amino acid sequence: CASSLRGLAANEKLFF.

This clone was counted between two and nine times. The chain couples TRBV5-1 to TRBJ2-7; possible D gene TRBD1, 6 bases. The CDR3 is 14 residues long. V was clipped by 2 bases and J by 2 bases, with 11 bases between them. CDR1 and CDR2 (germline): SGHRS, YFSETQ. As DNA, the CDR3 is TGCGCCAGCAGCTTCACAGGGTCGACCTACGAGCAGTACTTC. This codes for CASSFTGSTYEQYF. Based on the CDR3 plus reference TRBV5-1 and TRBJ2-7, the full variable domain is KAGVTQTPRYLIKTRGQQVTLSCSPISGHRSVSWYQQTPGQGLQFLFEYFSETQRNKGNFPGRFSGRQFSNSRSEMNVSTLELGDSALYLCASSFTGSTYEQYFGPGTRLTVT.

This chain connects TRBV10-3 to TRBJ1-2, with D perhaps TRBD1 (6 bases). Germline CDR1 is ENHRY and CDR2 is SYGVKD. Deletions cut 10 bases from V and 3 bases from J, with 12 bases between. The CDR3 totals 12 residues. This chain's CDR3 is CATTGRDYGYTF. The CDR3 DNA reads as TGTGCCACCACAGGGAGGGACTATGGCTACACCTTC.

This chain connects TRBV14 to TRBJ2-1, with D unclear. The CDR3 length is 14 residues. V lost 4 bases, J lost 11 bases, and 18 bases lay in between. Germline CDR1 reads SGHDN; CDR2 reads FVKESK. CDR3 in DNA: TGTGCCAGCAGCCCAACCGTGACTCCGACGAAGCAGTTCTTC. It translates to CASSPTVTPTKQFF.

The chain's CDR3 is CASSGGQGARAEAFF. For the CDR3, the DNA is TGTGCCAGCAGTGGGGGACAGGGGGCACGGGCTGAAGCTTTCTTT. The V call is TRBV6-1, the J call TRBJ1-1; TRBD1 matches at 12 bases. The junction had 6 bases not matched to a gene; V was cut back by 4 bases and J by 6 bases. Germline assignment: CDR1 MNHNS and CDR2 SASEGT. The CDR3 extends over 15 amino acids.

This clone was seen a handful of times. J is TRBJ2-7 and V is TRBV27; D gene unclear. The germline V gene has CDR1 MNHEY and CDR2 SMNVEV (reference sequence). The CDR3 spans 15 residues. V gave up 2 bases and J gave up 6 bases, with 17 bases separating them. The CDR3: CASSLTGRGFVEQYF. The CDR3 DNA reads TGTGCCAGCAGTTTAACTGGTCGCGGATTTGTCGAGCAGTACTTC.

The CDR3 DNA is TGTGCCAGCAGCTCCTCGGGACTGAACTCCTACAATGAGCAGTTCTTC. The encoded protein is CASSSSGLNSYNEQFF. V and J are TRBV7-2 and TRBJ2-1; possible D gene TRBD2, 6 bases. In germline, CDR1 is SGHTA, CDR2 FQGNSA. This CDR3 is built from 16 residues. V shed 4 bases and J shed 0 bases, with 13 bases lying between them.

The chain joins TRBV5-1 to TRBJ2-4; 8 nucleotides align to TRBD2. Trimming cost V 0 bases and J 4 bases; bases outside gene matches: 6. From germline, CDR1 is SGHRS and CDR2 YFSETQ. CDR3 length: 16 amino acids. DNA for the CDR3: TGCGCCAGCAGCTTGGATAGCGGGATGGCGAAAAACATTCAGTACTTC. Translated, it gives CASSLDSGMAKNIQYF.

The gene calls are TRBV19 and TRBJ2-4; D not resolved. V shed 3 bases and J shed 0 bases, with 9 bases lying between them. Germline CDR1 and CDR2: LNHDA and SQIVND (reference sequence). The CDR3 consists of 15 residues. The CDR3 coding sequence is TGTGCCAGTAGTATCGCGGTATTAGCCAAAAACATTCAGTACTTC. It is translated as CASSIAVLAKNIQYF. Full variable domain (remainder filled in from reference TRBV19 and TRBJ2-4): DGGITQSPKYLFRKEGQNVTLSCEQNLNHDAMYWYRQDPGQGLRLIYYSQIVNDFQKGDIAEGYSVSREKKESFPLTVTSAQKNPTAFYLCASSIAVLAKNIQYFGAGTRLSVL.

As concerns this clone: At one of its ends the junction is not consistent with the germline gene, which may arise from a read error. The chain has TRBV7-7 and TRBJ2-1, with 7 bases matching TRBD1. The CDR3 sequence is 13 residues long. Looked up from germline, CDR1 is SSHAT and CDR2 is FNYEAQ (reference sequence). CDR3 nucleotides: TGTGCTAGCAGCGAATCACAGGGGAATGAGCAGTTCTTC. As protein: CASSESQGNEQFF.